This entry lists 28 T cell receptor beta chains sequenced from one sample in a study of technical replicates of blood from several donors. Some clones are missing from TCRdb's copy, which holds only in-frame ones; the method was immunoSEQ multiplex PCR. This repertoire shows about 75,000 clones, around 97% found once; its top ten account for around 0.18%. The sequencing sample was made of T cells isolated from PBMCs. These receptors all stem from a human donor in good health.

V usage is TRBV5-1 and J usage is TRBJ2-1, with 11 bases matching TRBD2. The CDR3 spans 15 residues. Trimming cost V 0 bases and J 10 bases; bases outside gene matches: 6. Germline V gives CDR1 SGHRS, CDR2 YFSETQ. This chain's CDR3 is CASSLELAGDIEQFF. The CDR3, as DNA: TGCGCCAGCAGCTTGGAACTAGCGGGAGACATCGAGCAGTTCTTC. Full variable domain (outside the CDR3, taken from reference TRBV5-1 and TRBJ2-1): KAGVTQTPRYLIKTRGQQVTLSCSPISGHRSVSWYQQTPGQGLQFLFEYFSETQRNKGNFPGRFSGRQFSNSRSEMNVSTLELGDSALYLCASSLELAGDIEQFFGPGTRLTVL.

The chain couples TRBV7-8 to TRBJ1-2; 8 bases map to TRBD1. CDR3 size: 15 residues. V lost 5 bases to trimming and J lost 4 bases; unmatched junction nucleotides: 9. CDR1 is SGHVS, CDR2 FQNEAQ, per germline. The CDR3 DNA sequence: TGTGCCAGCAGCCCTGGACAGGGCCAATCCTATGGCTACACCTTC. It encodes CASSPGQGQSYGYTF.

The genes are TRBV11-3 and TRBJ2-7; 9 nucleotides match TRBD1. CDR1 and CDR2 (germline): SGHNT, YENEEA. Unmatched junction bases numbered 4, after V lost 3 bases and J lost 1 base. This CDR3 is built from 15 residues. CDR3 residues: CASSFETGGSYEQYF. The CDR3 DNA reads as TGTGCCAGCAGCTTCGAGACAGGGGGATCCTACGAGCAGTACTTC.

The rearrangement links TRBV5-1 to TRBJ1-4; possible D gene TRBD1, 5 bases. The CDR3 is 17 amino acids. Germline V gene sequence: CDR1 SGHRS, CDR2 YFSETQ. V was pared by 4 bases and J by 4 bases, with 20 bases between. CDR3 protein: CASSEGLNQLSNEKLFF. CDR3 bases: TGCGCCAGCAGCGAGGGACTGAACCAACTAAGTAATGAAAAACTGTTTTTT.

The chain joins TRBV18 to TRBJ2-5; 7 nucleotides align to TRBD2. Trimming removed 8 bases from V and 4 bases from J; junction bases left unmatched: 10. The length of the CDR3 is 14 residues. The V gene's germline CDR1 is KGHSH and CDR2 LQKENI. CDR3 protein: CASQTGGSGETQYF. Here the CDR3 DNA reads TGTGCCAGCCAGACGGGGGGTTCGGGAGAGACCCAGTACTTC. The full variable domain, with the rest looked up from reference TRBV18 and TRBJ2-5, is NAGVMQNPRHLVRRRGQEARLRCSPMKGHSHVYWYRQLPEEGLKFMVYLQKENIIDESGMPKERFSAEFPKEGPSILRIQQVVRGDSAAYFCASQTGGSGETQYFGPGTRLLVL.

The V call is TRBV2, the J call TRBJ1-2; tentative D call: TRBD1 (5 bases). The CDR3 consists of 16 residues. V lost 6 bases and J 2 bases, leaving 19 bases between the germline ends. Per germline, CDR1 SNHLY and CDR2 FYNNEI. This CDR3 is CASRGQKVRQNYGYTF. Here the CDR3 DNA reads TGTGCCAGCAGGGGCCAGAAGGTGAGACAGAACTATGGCTACACCTTC.

The chain employs TRBV15 and TRBJ2-4; D gene unclear. Trimming took 0 bases from V and 0 from J, leaving 6 bases between them. The germline V gene encodes CDR1 LNHNV and CDR2 YYDKDF (reference sequence). This CDR3 is built from 15 residues. The CDR3 region is CATSRDSLAKNIQYF. The DNA of the CDR3 is TGTGCCACCAGCAGAGATAGCCTAGCCAAAAACATTCAGTACTTC.

This rearrangement joins TRBV5-1 to TRBJ2-1; 7 bases align to TRBD1. The CDR3 has 13 amino acids. The junction had 2 bases not matched to a gene; V was cut back by 3 bases and J by 5 bases. CDR1 and CDR2 (germline): SGHRS, YFSETQ. Written as DNA, the CDR3 is TGCGCCAGCAGCTCTGGACAGGACAATGAGCAGTTCTTC. This translates into CASSSGQDNEQFF.

The CDR3 DNA follows: TGTGCTAGTGGTCCCGGACAGGGGGGAGATACGCAGTATTTT. Its translation is CASGPGQGGDTQYF. The V gene is TRBV12-5, the J gene TRBJ2-3; 10 bases are a match to TRBD1. CDR3 size: 14 residues. Per germline, CDR1 LGHNT and CDR2 FRNRAP. The junction had 4 bases not matched to a gene; V was cut back by 5 bases and J by 5 bases.

This clone was picked up one time. This chain links TRBV2 with TRBJ1-2; no firm D call. The germline V gene encodes CDR1 SNHLY and CDR2 FYNNEI. V was shortened by 4 bases and J by 1 base, with 22 bases between the two germline ends. The CDR3 loop spans 18 amino acids. As DNA, the CDR3 is TGTGCCAGCAGTGCCCCGGAGGGATTGATTGATCGTAACTATGGCTACACCTTC. The encoded protein is CASSAPEGLIDRNYGYTF. Filled out from reference TRBV2 and TRBJ1-2, the complete variable domain reads EPEVTQTPSHQVTQMGQEVILRCVPISNHLYFYWYRQILGQKVEFLVSFYNNEISEKSEIFDDQFSVERPDGSNFTLKIRSTKLEDSAMYFCASSAPEGLIDRNYGYTFGSGTRLTVV.

The chain combines TRBV4-1 with TRBJ2-7; 12 bases agree with TRBD2. This CDR3 is built from 20 residues. With V trimmed by 4 bases and J by 2 bases, 18 bases remained unmatched. Germline CDR1 and CDR2: MGHRA and YSYEKL. The CDR3 DNA follows: TGCGCCAGCAGCCTAACCAATCTAGCGGGGGGGAACCCTCTCACCTACGAGCAGTACTTC. The encoded protein is CASSLTNLAGGNPLTYEQYF.

The chain recombines TRBV5-1 with TRBJ2-7; tentative D call: TRBD1 (6 bases). Looked up from germline, CDR1 is SGHRS and CDR2 is YFSETQ. CDR3 length: 14 amino acids. V lost 4 bases and J 7 bases, leaving 18 bases between the germline ends. The CDR3 region is CASSQGTLSSEQYF. CDR3 sequence (DNA): TGCGCCAGCAGCCAGGGGACACTCAGCAGTGAGCAGTACTTC.

The rearrangement uses TRBV7-9 and TRBJ1-2; tentative D call: TRBD1 (5 bases). Trimming shortened V by 5 bases and J by 3 bases, and 16 bases separated the two germline ends. Looked up from germline, CDR1 is SEHNR and CDR2 is FQNEAQ (reference sequence). The CDR3 extends over 15 amino acids. DNA for the CDR3: TGTGCCAGCAGCACCTGGGGAGGGGTGGACTATGGCTACACCTTC. Translation gives CASSTWGGVDYGYTF.

The V and J genes are TRBV9 and TRBJ1-2, with 8 nucleotides matching TRBD1. V lost 4 bases, J lost 4 bases, and 6 bases stayed unmatched. CDR3 length: 14 residues. The germline V gene has CDR1 SGDLS and CDR2 YYNGEE. CDR3 in amino acids: CASSRGTGGYGYTF. For the CDR3, the DNA is TGTGCCAGCAGCCGCGGGACAGGCGGCTATGGCTACACCTTC.

This sequence joins TRBV4-1 and TRBJ1-5; perhaps TRBD1 as D (6 bases). V lost 4 bases, J lost 4 bases, and 8 bases lay in between. The V gene's germline CDR1 is MGHRA and CDR2 YSYEKL. The CDR3 runs to 13 residues. CDR3 DNA sequence: TGCGCCAGCAGCCGGGGGACAAATCAGCCCCAGCATTTT. Translating it yields CASSRGTNQPQHF.

This chain connects TRBV13 to TRBJ1-5; 10 bases align to TRBD1. The CDR3 runs to 16 residues. With 3 bases clipped from V and 1 base from J, the junction kept 3 bases outside the gene matches. Germline values: CDR1 PRHDT, CDR2 FYEKMQ (reference sequence). This CDR3 reads CASSFRDRGSNQPQHF. CDR3 DNA: TGTGCCAGCAGCTTCCGGGACAGGGGCAGCAATCAGCCCCAGCATTTT.

The chain recombines TRBV28 with TRBJ2-6, with D perhaps TRBD2 (5 bases). Trimming removed 3 bases from V and 0 bases from J, with 6 bases in between. The CDR3 contains 15 residues. Germline V lookup: CDR1 MDHEN, CDR2 SYDVKM. CDR3 region: CASSFSGSGANVLTF. The CDR3 DNA reads TGTGCCAGCAGTTTCAGCGGCTCTGGGGCCAACGTCCTGACTTTC.

V and J are TRBV28 and TRBJ2-7; D is unclear. V was clipped by 7 bases and J by 0 bases, with 16 bases between them. Looked up from germline, CDR1 is MDHEN and CDR2 is SYDVKM. The CDR3 has 15 residues. CDR3 in DNA: TGTGCCAGCATCACCTCCACAAATCCCTCCTACGAGCAGTACTTC. This codes for CASITSTNPSYEQYF.

The chain carries TRBV4-1 and TRBJ2-7; TRBD2 aligns across 7 bases. V dropped 1 base and J dropped 3; count of bases not matched to a gene: 15. The germline gives CDR1 MGHRA, CDR2 YSYEKL. The CDR3 spans 18 residues. The CDR3 is CASSQVGGGRATNYEQYF. Here the CDR3 DNA reads TGCGCCAGCAGCCAAGTGGGGGGAGGGAGGGCCACCAACTACGAGCAGTACTTC.

This chain joins TRBV15 and TRBJ2-2; possible D gene TRBD2, 6 bases. Trimming removed 2 bases from V and 0 bases from J, with 10 bases in between. Germline V gene lookup returns CDR1 LNHNV and CDR2 YYDKDF (reference sequence). The CDR3 totals 16 residues. Written as DNA, the CDR3 is TGTGCCACCAGCAGACTGGGGGACTCGAACACCGGGGAGCTGTTTTTT. It translates to CATSRLGDSNTGELFF.

The chain joins TRBV6-6 to TRBJ1-1, with D uncertain. This CDR3 spans 16 amino acids. Per the germline V gene, CDR1 is MNHNY and CDR2 is SVGAGI (reference sequence). The CDR3 coding sequence is TGTGACCTCCTCTACGTCGCAGGTTCCATGAACACTGAAGCTTTCTTT. It is translated as CDLLYVAGSMNTEAFF.

The CDR3 DNA is TGTGCCAGCAGTGAGAAGGGGGTGTACACTGAAGCTTTCTTT. Amino acids: CASSEKGVYTEAFF. The chain is built from TRBV6-1 and TRBJ1-1; D might be TRBD1 (6 bases). The CDR3 sequence is 14 residues long. The germline V gene has CDR1 MNHNS and CDR2 SASEGT. V lost 3 bases and J 3 bases, leaving 11 bases between the germline ends.

J is TRBJ2-7 and V is TRBV28, with D possibly matching TRBD1 (6 bases). Trimming removed 3 bases from V and 0 bases from J, with 9 bases in between. The CDR3 has 14 residues. Germline V gives CDR1 MDHEN, CDR2 SYDVKM. In nucleotides, the CDR3 is TGTGCCAGCAGTTTTCTGGACAGCTCCTACGAGCAGTACTTC. Encoded protein: CASSFLDSSYEQYF. Full variable domain (missing parts from reference TRBV28 and TRBJ2-7): DVKVTQSSRYLVKRTGEKVFLECVQDMDHENMFWYRQDPGLGLRLIYFSYDVKMKEKGDIPEGYSVSREKKERFSLILESASTNQTSMYLCASSFLDSSYEQYFGPGTRLTVT.

Here the CDR3 reads CASSLDTASSYEQYF. CDR3 coding DNA: TGCGCCAGCAGCTTGGACACCGCAAGCTCCTACGAGCAGTACTTC. This chain joins TRBV5-1 and TRBJ2-7; no clear D. Germline loops: CDR1 SGHRS, CDR2 YFSETQ. This CDR3 has 15 residues. V lost 0 bases and J lost 0, with 10 bases in between. The full variable domain, in which reference TRBV5-1 and TRBJ2-7 provide the parts outside the CDR3, is KAGVTQTPRYLIKTRGQQVTLSCSPISGHRSVSWYQQTPGQGLQFLFEYFSETQRNKGNFPGRFSGRQFSNSRSEMNVSTLELGDSALYLCASSLDTASSYEQYFGPGTRLTVT.

The chain has TRBV6-5 and TRBJ2-7; D is uncertain. V gave up 0 bases and J gave up 1 base, with 13 bases separating them. The CDR3 totals 16 residues. Germline assignment: CDR1 MNHEY and CDR2 SVGAGI. The CDR3 here is CASSYSKETLSYEQYF. The CDR3 DNA reads as TGTGCCAGCAGTTACTCGAAGGAGACGTTATCCTACGAGCAGTACTTC.

The chain employs TRBV28 and TRBJ2-7; unclear D gene. The germline gives CDR1 MDHEN, CDR2 SYDVKM. The CDR3 loop spans 11 amino acids. The ends were cut back, 5 bases at V and 6 bases at J, with 8 bases in the middle. The chain's CDR3 is CASSESGEQYF. For the CDR3, the DNA is TGTGCCAGCAGTGAATCCGGCGAGCAGTACTTC. The full variable domain, rest sourced from reference TRBV28 and TRBJ2-7, is DVKVTQSSRYLVKRTGEKVFLECVQDMDHENMFWYRQDPGLGLRLIYFSYDVKMKEKGDIPEGYSVSREKKERFSLILESASTNQTSMYLCASSESGEQYFGPGTRLTVT.

This clone was detected once. The chain carries TRBV5-1 and TRBJ2-7; 10 nucleotides align to TRBD2. The V segment lost 4 bases and the J segment 1 base; nucleotides outside the gene matches: 8. The CDR3 contains 16 residues. Germline V lookup: CDR1 SGHRS, CDR2 YFSETQ. The CDR3 is CASSLVSGGTSYEQYF. DNA of the CDR3: TGCGCCAGCAGCCTTGTTAGCGGGGGGACATCCTACGAGCAGTACTTC. The whole variable domain, filled in from reference TRBV5-1 and TRBJ2-7, reads KAGVTQTPRYLIKTRGQQVTLSCSPISGHRSVSWYQQTPGQGLQFLFEYFSETQRNKGNFPGRFSGRQFSNSRSEMNVSTLELGDSALYLCASSLVSGGTSYEQYFGPGTRLTVT.

The CDR3 loop reads CASSPSGLAGLNEQFF. The DNA for the CDR3 is TGTGCCAGCAGCCCAAGTGGACTAGCGGGCCTCAATGAGCAGTTCTTC. This chain connects TRBV7-8 to TRBJ2-1; 11 bases line up with TRBD2. CDR3 length: 16 amino acids. The trim removed 5 bases at V and 6 bases at J, leaving 9 bases unmatched. Germline-derived CDR1 and CDR2 are SGHVS and FQNEAQ.